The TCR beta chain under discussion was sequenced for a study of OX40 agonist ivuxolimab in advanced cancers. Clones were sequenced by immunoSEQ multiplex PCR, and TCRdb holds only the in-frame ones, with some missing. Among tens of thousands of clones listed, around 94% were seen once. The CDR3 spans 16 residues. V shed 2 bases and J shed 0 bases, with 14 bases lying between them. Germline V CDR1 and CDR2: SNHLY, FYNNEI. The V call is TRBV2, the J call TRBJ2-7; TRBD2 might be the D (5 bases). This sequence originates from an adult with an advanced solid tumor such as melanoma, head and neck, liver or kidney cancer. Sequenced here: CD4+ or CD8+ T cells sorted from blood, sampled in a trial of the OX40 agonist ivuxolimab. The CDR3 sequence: CASSELMRASSYEQYF. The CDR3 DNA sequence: TGTGCCAGCAGTGAATTGATGCGGGCGAGCTCCTACGAGCAGTACTTC.